Each of the 30 T cell receptor beta chains below was sequenced from the same sample in a study of T cells in localized non-small cell lung cancer. TCRdb's copy holds only in-frame clones and misses some; the assay was immunoSEQ multiplex PCR. The table lists 25,000 to 30,000 clones, about 90% of them singletons. This specimen was peripheral blood, taken before any cancer treatment. These receptors came from a woman aged 18 to 55 with stage I lung adenocarcinoma.

V and J are TRBV4-1 and TRBJ2-3; D not certain. The CDR3 has 15 residues. V lost 1 base, J lost 4 bases, and 12 bases lay in between. Germline CDR1 is MGHRA and CDR2 is YSYEKL. The CDR3 is CASSQVEGYADTQYF. CDR3 DNA sequence: TGCGCCAGCAGCCAAGTAGAAGGGTACGCAGATACGCAGTATTTT.

J is TRBJ2-1 and V is TRBV13; 13 positions agree with TRBD2. Losses at the gene ends were 4 bases for V and 4 bases for J; bases not matched to a gene: 7. This CDR3 contains 17 residues. Germline CDR1 is PRHDT and CDR2 is FYEKMQ (reference sequence). The CDR3 bases are TGTGCCAGCAGCTCGGGACTAGCGGGGACGCTTTACAATGAGCAGTTCTTC. The encoded protein is CASSSGLAGTLYNEQFF.

This CDR3 is CASSQDILYEQYF. CDR3 in DNA: TGCGCCAGCAGCCAAGATATTCTTTACGAGCAGTACTTC. V is TRBV4-1 and J is TRBJ2-7; D remains ambiguous. The CDR3 has 13 residues. Per germline, CDR1 MGHRA and CDR2 YSYEKL. V gave up 0 bases and J gave up 4 bases, with 7 bases separating them.

The chain combines TRBV9 with TRBJ1-3; D is possibly TRBD1 (5 bases). V lost 0 bases, J lost 1 base, and 8 bases lay in between. This CDR3 is built from 15 residues. CDR1 and CDR2 from the germline V gene are SGDLS and YYNGEE. The DNA for the CDR3 is TGTGCCAGCAGCGTAGGTGGGGGGTCTGGAAACACCATATATTTT. As protein: CASSVGGGSGNTIYF.

V is TRBV11-2 and J is TRBJ2-4, with 7 positions matching TRBD1. With V trimmed by 5 bases and J by 0 bases, 10 bases remained unmatched. The CDR3 has 17 residues. Germline assignment: CDR1 SGHAT and CDR2 FQNNGV. CDR3 sequence reads: CASSPPQGPVAKNIQYF. The CDR3 DNA reads as TGTGCCAGCAGCCCCCCACAGGGGCCTGTAGCCAAAAACATTCAGTACTTC.

The chain recombines TRBV7-3 with TRBJ2-5, with D possibly being TRBD2 (5 bases). This CDR3 comprises 13 residues. The germline gives CDR1 SGHTA, CDR2 FQGTGA. Trimming shortened V by 6 bases and J by 8 bases, and 16 bases separated the two germline ends. CDR3 DNA: TGTGCCAGCAGGGAGGCGGTGGGGTCAACCCAGTACTTC. This translates into CASREAVGSTQYF.

The chain recombines TRBV28 with TRBJ2-4; 7 bases map to TRBD1. V lost 6 bases to trimming and J lost 5 bases; unmatched junction nucleotides: 7. Per germline, CDR1 MDHEN and CDR2 SYDVKM. This CDR3 has 14 amino acids. This CDR3 reads CASSSGQLQNIQYF. The CDR3, as DNA: TGTGCCAGCAGCTCGGGACAGTTACAAAACATTCAGTACTTC. The full variable domain, in which reference TRBV28 and TRBJ2-4 provide the parts outside the CDR3, is DVKVTQSSRYLVKRTGEKVFLECVQDMDHENMFWYRQDPGLGLRLIYFSYDVKMKEKGDIPEGYSVSREKKERFSLILESASTNQTSMYLCASSSGQLQNIQYFGAGTRLSVL.

V and J are TRBV6-6 and TRBJ1-4; 7 nucleotides align to TRBD1. The CDR3 is 14 residues long. The trim removed 2 bases at V and 4 bases at J, leaving 1 base unmatched. The germline V gene has CDR1 MNHNY and CDR2 SVGAGI (reference sequence). The CDR3 nucleotides are TGTGCCAGCAGTTACAACAGGGGTAATGAAAAACTGTTTTTT. This translates into CASSYNRGNEKLFF.

The chain links TRBV5-5 to TRBJ2-3, with 7 nucleotides matching TRBD2. The J segment lost 0 bases and the V segment lost 4 bases, leaving 5 bases of the junction unmatched. Germline lookup yields CDR1 SGHKS and CDR2 YYEKEE (reference sequence). This CDR3 spans 15 amino acids. In nucleotides, the CDR3 is TGTGCCAGCAGCCCACCTAGCGGAAGCACAGATACGCAGTATTTT. Translation: CASSPPSGSTDTQYF. Together with reference TRBV5-5 and TRBJ2-3, the CDR3 gives the full variable domain: DAGVTQSPTHLIKTRGQQVTLRCSPISGHKSVSWYQQVLGQGPQFIFQYYEKEERGRGNFPDRFSARQFPNYSSELNVNALLLGDSALYLCASSPPSGSTDTQYFGPGTRLTVL.

CDR3 DNA sequence: TGTGCCAGCAGTTTTTCCCAGACCGCTAAGCCCCAGCATTTT. Translation: CASSFSQTAKPQHF. The chain carries TRBV28 and TRBJ1-5; no clear D gene. Germline CDR1 reads MDHEN; CDR2 reads SYDVKM. Trimming cost V 3 bases and J 8 bases, with 14 bases left between them. This CDR3 spans 14 amino acids.

The chain uses TRBV20-1 and TRBJ2-7, with D uncertain. The V gene's germline CDR1 is DFQATT and CDR2 SNEGSKA (reference sequence). CDR3 length equals 10 residues. Trimming stripped 7 bases from V and 4 bases from J, with 8 bases between. CDR3 region: CSVLQYEQYF. In nucleotides, the CDR3 is TGCAGTGTCCTTCAGTACGAGCAGTACTTC.

This clone was seen only once. The J gene is TRBJ1-4, the V gene TRBV21-1. TRBV21-1 is a recognized pseudogene. The CDR3 length is 14 residues. CDR3 amino acids: CASSKVTTNEKLFF. The CDR3 DNA reads as TGTGCCAGCAGCAAAGTGACAACTAATGAAAAACTGTTTTTT.

Note on this clone: A read error may produce the germline difference seen at one junction end. CDR3 in DNA: TGTGCCAGCAGTTTCCAGGACAGGGATCAACCCCAGCATTTT. This sequence encodes CASSFQDRDQPQHF. The genes are TRBV6-1 and TRBJ1-5; TRBD1 matches 8 bases. This CDR3 has 14 amino acids. Germline V gene lookup returns CDR1 MNHNS and CDR2 SASEGT.

The genes are TRBV10-3 and TRBJ1-4; 10 nucleotides line up with TRBD1. Germline V CDR1 and CDR2: ENHRY, SYGVKD. The CDR3 totals 13 residues. V lost 6 bases to trimming and J lost 7 bases; unmatched junction nucleotides: 2. The CDR3 sequence is CAIRRQGAEKLFF. The CDR3 bases are TGTGCCATCAGGCGACAGGGGGCTGAAAAACTGTTTTTT.

V usage is TRBV30 and J usage is TRBJ2-5; 7 bases align to TRBD2. Per germline, CDR1 GTSNPN and CDR2 SVGIG (reference sequence). This CDR3 has 14 residues. Unmatched junction bases numbered 9, after V lost 4 bases and J lost 4 bases. The CDR3 is CAWTPQGGVETQYF. CDR3 bases: TGTGCCTGGACGCCCCAGGGAGGGGTAGAGACCCAGTACTTC.

The V and J genes are TRBV30 and TRBJ2-7, with 9 bases matching TRBD1. V shed 3 bases, J shed 6 bases, and the junction held 9 bases outside the gene matches. The germline V gene encodes CDR1 GTSNPN and CDR2 SVGIG (reference sequence). This CDR3 contains 14 residues. The CDR3 loop reads CAWSADRGISEQYF. In DNA, the CDR3 is TGTGCCTGGAGCGCGGACAGGGGCATTTCCGAGCAGTACTTC.

A few counts support this clone. This sequence joins TRBV6-1 and TRBJ2-3, with 7 bases fitting TRBD2. The J segment lost 5 bases and the V segment lost 4 bases, leaving 15 bases of the junction unmatched. This CDR3 contains 17 residues. The germline V gene has CDR1 MNHNS and CDR2 SASEGT. DNA for the CDR3: TGTGCCAGCAGTGCCACGATAGCGGGCAGAGGCGGAGATACGCAGTATTTT. Protein: CASSATIAGRGGDTQYF.

This clone was detected only once. The chain has TRBV5-1 and TRBJ2-1, with a weak D call TRBD1 (5 bases). In germline, CDR1 is SGHRS, CDR2 YFSETQ. The CDR3 has 14 amino acids. Between the trimmed V and J ends, which lost 5 bases and 0 bases, there was a span of 9 bases. CDR3 protein: CASSPDSSYNEQFF. CDR3 bases: TGCGCCAGCAGTCCCGACAGCTCCTACAATGAGCAGTTCTTC.

This clone was seen a few times. The rearrangement joins TRBV19 to TRBJ1-3, with unresolved D. Germline loops: CDR1 LNHDA, CDR2 SQIVND (reference sequence). V shed 2 bases and J shed 1 base, with 12 bases lying between them. CDR3 length: 16 amino acids. DNA of the CDR3: TGTGCCAGTAGTATAAATGGGGAGATATCTGGAAACACCATATATTTT. Translating gives CASSINGEISGNTIYF.

The CDR3 nucleotides read TGTGCCAGCAGACTTTCGGGGGACGACACCGGGGAGCTGTTTTTT. This translates into CASRLSGDDTGELFF. The V gene is TRBV9, the J gene TRBJ2-2; tentatively, D is TRBD2 (6 bases). Germline V gene lookup returns CDR1 SGDLS and CDR2 YYNGEE. The CDR3 has 15 amino acids. V lost 5 bases to trimming and J lost 3 bases, with 14 bases between them.

The rearrangement links TRBV5-6 to TRBJ1-3; possible D gene TRBD1, 6 bases. Germline V gene data show CDR1 as SGHDT and CDR2 as YYEEEE. The V end was cut by 1 base, the J end by 0 bases, with 17 bases between. This CDR3 is built from 18 residues. This CDR3 reads CASSLKDRQYLSGNTIYF. CDR3 sequence (DNA): TGTGCCAGCAGCTTGAAGGACAGACAATATCTCTCTGGAAACACCATATATTTT. Variable domain in full (rest from reference TRBV5-6 and TRBJ1-3): DAGVTQSPTHLIKTRGQQVTLRCSPKSGHDTVSWYQQALGQGPQFIFQYYEEEERQRGNFPDRFSGHQFPNYSSELNVNALLLGDSALYLCASSLKDRQYLSGNTIYFGEGSWLTVV.

This chain joins TRBV5-1 and TRBJ1-1; 8 bases align to TRBD1. Losses at the gene ends were 0 bases for V and 1 base for J; bases not matched to a gene: 11. The CDR3 totals 18 residues. Germline values: CDR1 SGHRS, CDR2 YFSETQ. This CDR3 is CASSLGTTGAAPNTEAFF. The CDR3 coding sequence is TGCGCCAGCAGCTTGGGGACGACAGGGGCCGCACCGAACACTGAAGCTTTCTTT.

The V and J genes are TRBV7-3 and TRBJ2-5; D is possibly TRBD1 (6 bases). Germline CDR1 reads SGHTA; CDR2 reads FQGTGA. Trimming shortened V by 2 bases and J by 3 bases, and 7 bases separated the two germline ends. The length of the CDR3 is 13 residues. The CDR3 loop is CASSLPGEETQYF. DNA of the CDR3: TGTGCCAGCAGCTTACCAGGGGAAGAGACCCAGTACTTC.

V usage is TRBV15 and J usage is TRBJ2-5, with 8 bases matching TRBD2. The ends lost 2 bases at V and 5 bases at J; junction bases unmatched: 13. The CDR3 has 17 residues. Germline V CDR1 and CDR2: LNHNV, YYDKDF (reference sequence). The CDR3 DNA reads TGTGCCACCAGCAGACCTCATACTAGCGGCCGGTGGGAGACCCAGTACTTC. Its translation is CATSRPHTSGRWETQYF.

This sequence joins TRBV30 and TRBJ2-3; 10 bases agree with TRBD2. CDR1 GTSNPN and CDR2 SVGIG come from the germline V gene (reference sequence). The CDR3 has 15 amino acids. CDR3 sequence reads: CAQREGFLDTDTQYF. For the CDR3, the DNA is TGTGCACAGCGGGAGGGCTTCTTAGATACAGATACGCAGTATTTT.

V gene TRBV30 combines with J gene TRBJ1-1, with D hard to call. Germline CDR1 is GTSNPN and CDR2 is SVGIG (reference sequence). V lost 5 bases and J 0 bases, leaving 7 bases between the germline ends. The CDR3 extends over 12 amino acids. The CDR3 sequence: CAWEKMNTEAFF. The CDR3, as DNA: TGTGCCTGGGAAAAAATGAACACTGAAGCTTTCTTT.

The genes are TRBV30 and TRBJ2-1, with 11 bases aligning to TRBD2. The CDR3 is 14 residues long. CDR1 and CDR2 (germline): GTSNPN, SVGIG (reference sequence). V lost 6 bases to trimming and J lost 7 bases; unmatched junction nucleotides: 8. CDR3 sequence reads: CACQKTSGSNEQFF. The CDR3 DNA sequence: TGTGCCTGCCAGAAAACTAGCGGGAGTAATGAGCAGTTCTTC.

CDR3 protein: CASRILAGGSGELFF. CDR3 bases: TGTGCCAGCAGAATACTAGCGGGAGGATCCGGGGAGCTGTTTTTT. This chain uses TRBV6-4 with TRBJ2-2; 12 positions agree with TRBD2. Germline V gives CDR1 MRHNA, CDR2 SNTAGT. The CDR3 runs 15 residues. V trimming: 6 bases; J trimming: 6 bases; junction bases outside the gene matches: 5.

The V gene is TRBV21-1, the J gene TRBJ1-4; the table calls TRBD1, which could not be checked here. TRBV21-1 is marked as a pseudogene. The CDR3 has 15 amino acids. Written as DNA, the CDR3 is TGTGCCAGCAGCAGAGAAGGGGGTTTCGATGAAAAACTGTTTTTT. Its translation: CASSREGGFDEKLFF.

The rearrangement uses TRBV2 and TRBJ2-1, with 9 bases matching TRBD1. This CDR3 has 15 amino acids. V dropped 7 bases and J dropped 1; count of bases not matched to a gene: 5. Per the germline V gene, CDR1 is SNHLY and CDR2 is FYNNEI. CDR3 in DNA: TGTGCCAGCACAGAGACAGGGGGGTCCTACAATGAGCAGTTCTTC. Its protein is CASTETGGSYNEQFF.